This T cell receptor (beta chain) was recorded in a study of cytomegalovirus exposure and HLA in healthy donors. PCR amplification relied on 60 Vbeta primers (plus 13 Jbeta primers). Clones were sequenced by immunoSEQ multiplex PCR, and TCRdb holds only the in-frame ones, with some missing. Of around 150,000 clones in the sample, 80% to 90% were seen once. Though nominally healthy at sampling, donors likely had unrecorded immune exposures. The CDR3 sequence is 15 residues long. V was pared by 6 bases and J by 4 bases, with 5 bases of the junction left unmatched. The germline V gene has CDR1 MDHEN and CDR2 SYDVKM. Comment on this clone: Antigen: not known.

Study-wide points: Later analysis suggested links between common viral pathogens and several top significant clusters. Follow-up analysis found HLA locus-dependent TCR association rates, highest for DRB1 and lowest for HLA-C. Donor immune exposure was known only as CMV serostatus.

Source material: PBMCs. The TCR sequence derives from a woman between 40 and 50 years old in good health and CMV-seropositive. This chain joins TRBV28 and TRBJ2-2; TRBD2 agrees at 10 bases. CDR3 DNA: TGTGCCAGCAGGCTAGCGGGAGTCGCCACCGGGGAGCTGTTTTTT. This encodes CASRLAGVATGELFF.